This TCR beta chain was recovered during a study of T cells in Graves' hyperthyroidism and ophthalmopathy. Overall study findings and caveats: Blood shared most expanded thyroid clonotypes above 0.001.

RNA transcripts provided the source from which TCR beta CDR3 regions were amplified. First-round RT-PCR with HTBI primers amplified the TCR CDR3 region. TCRdb re-called the multiplex PCR reads through MiXCR, storing one row per CDR3 protein. The table includes over 300,000 distinct CDR3 sequences, roughly 13% detected once. It was approximately 9.4 ml of fresh peripheral blood that supplied the PBMCs. In germline, CDR1 is SNHLY, CDR2 FYNNEI. V lost 2 bases, J lost 5 bases, and 0 bases lay in between. This CDR3 is 11 amino acids long. The sample holds many counts of this clonotype. No antigen is known for it.

Sequencing was performed on blood. This TCR was recovered from a middle-aged woman with Graves' ophthalmopathy. This sequence joins TRBV2 and TRBJ2-2, with D unclear. The CDR3 DNA sequence: TGTGCCAGCAGTGAAACCGGGGAGCTGTTTTTT. Translated, it gives CASSETGELFF.